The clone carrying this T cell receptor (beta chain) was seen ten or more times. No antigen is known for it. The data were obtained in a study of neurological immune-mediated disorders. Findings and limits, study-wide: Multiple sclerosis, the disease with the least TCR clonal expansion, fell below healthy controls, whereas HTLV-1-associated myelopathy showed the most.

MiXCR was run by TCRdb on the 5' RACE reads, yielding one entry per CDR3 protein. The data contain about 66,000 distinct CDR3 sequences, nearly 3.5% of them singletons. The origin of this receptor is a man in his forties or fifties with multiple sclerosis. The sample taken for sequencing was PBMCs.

The CDR3 spells CASSQNGLSLYGYTF. The CDR3 bases are TGTGCCAGCAGCCAGAATGGACTGTCGTTATATGGCTACACCTTC. The rearrangement links TRBV3-1 to TRBJ1-2; D remains unclear. In germline, CDR1 is LGHDT, CDR2 YNNKEL (reference sequence). V was shortened by 3 bases and J by 5 bases, with 16 bases between the two germline ends. This CDR3 spans 15 amino acids. The full variable domain, with the rest looked up from reference TRBV3-1 and TRBJ1-2, is DTAVSQTPKYLVTQMGNDKSIKCEQNLGHDTMYWYKQDSKKFLKIMFSYNNKELIINETVPNRFSPKSPDKAHLNLHINSLELGDSAVYFCASSQNGLSLYGYTFGSGTRLTVV.